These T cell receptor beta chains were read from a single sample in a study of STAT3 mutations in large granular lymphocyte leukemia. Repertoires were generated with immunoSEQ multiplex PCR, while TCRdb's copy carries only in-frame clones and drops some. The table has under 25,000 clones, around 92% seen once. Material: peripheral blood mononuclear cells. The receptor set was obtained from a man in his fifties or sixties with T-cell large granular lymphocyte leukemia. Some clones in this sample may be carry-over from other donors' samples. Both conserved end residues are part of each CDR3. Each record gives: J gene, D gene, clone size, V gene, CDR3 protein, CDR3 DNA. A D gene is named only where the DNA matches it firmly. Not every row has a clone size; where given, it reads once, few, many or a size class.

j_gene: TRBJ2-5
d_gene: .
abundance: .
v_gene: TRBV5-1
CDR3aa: CASSLDVLSQETQYF
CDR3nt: TGCGCCAGCAGCTTGGATGTTCTGAGCCAAGAGACCCAGTACTTC

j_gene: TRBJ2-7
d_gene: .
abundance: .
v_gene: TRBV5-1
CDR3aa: CASSLETTSEQYF
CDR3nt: TGCGCCAGCAGCTTGGAAACTACTAGCGAGCAGTACTTC

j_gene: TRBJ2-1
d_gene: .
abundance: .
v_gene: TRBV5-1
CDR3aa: CASSGGLYNEQFF
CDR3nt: TGCGCCAGCAGCGGCGGACTGTACAATGAGCAGTTCTTC

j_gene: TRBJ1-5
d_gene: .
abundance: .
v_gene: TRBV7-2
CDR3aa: CASSPQGSGPNQPQHF
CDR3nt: TGTGCCAGCAGCCCGCAGGGGTCTGGACCCAATCAGCCCCAGCATTTT

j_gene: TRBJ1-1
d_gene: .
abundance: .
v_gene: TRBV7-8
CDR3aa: CASSLVPVNTEAFF
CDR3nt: TGTGCCAGCAGCTTAGTCCCGGTGAACACTGAAGCTTTCTTT

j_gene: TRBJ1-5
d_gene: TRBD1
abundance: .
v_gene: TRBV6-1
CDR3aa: CASSDPTGGQPQHF
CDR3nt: TGTGCCAGCAGTGACCCGACAGGGGGTCAGCCCCAGCATTTT

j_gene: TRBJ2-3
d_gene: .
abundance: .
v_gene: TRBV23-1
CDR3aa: CASPFTDTQYF
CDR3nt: TGCGCCAGCCCGTTCACAGATACGCAGTATTTT

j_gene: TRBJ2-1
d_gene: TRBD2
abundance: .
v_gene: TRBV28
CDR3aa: CAIRGDYYNEQFF
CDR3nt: TGTGCCATCCGAGGGGACTATTACAATGAGCAGTTCTTC

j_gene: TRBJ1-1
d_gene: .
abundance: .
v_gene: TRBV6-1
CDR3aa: CASLPGARNTEAFF
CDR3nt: TGTGCCAGCCTCCCGGGGGCTCGGAACACTGAAGCTTTCTTT

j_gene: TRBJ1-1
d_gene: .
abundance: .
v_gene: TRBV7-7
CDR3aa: CASSRTGDPNTEAFF
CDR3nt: TGTGCTAGCAGCCGTACCGGGGATCCGAACACTGAAGCTTTCTTT

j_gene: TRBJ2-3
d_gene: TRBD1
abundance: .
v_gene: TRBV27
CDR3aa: CASSYNRDRVTDTQYF
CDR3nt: TGTGCCAGCAGTTACAACCGGGACAGGGTAACAGATACGCAGTATTTT

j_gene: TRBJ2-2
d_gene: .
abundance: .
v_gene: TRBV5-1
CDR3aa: CASSSGSSGELFF
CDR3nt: TGCGCCAGCAGCTCCGGGAGTAGCGGGGAGCTGTTTTTT

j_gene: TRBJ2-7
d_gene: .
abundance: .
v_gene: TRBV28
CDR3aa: CASSLTVTYEQYF
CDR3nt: TGTGCCAGCAGTTTGACAGTCACCTACGAGCAGTACTTC

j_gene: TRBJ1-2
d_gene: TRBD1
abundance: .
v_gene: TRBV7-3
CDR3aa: CASSLMGGTGHSYGYTF
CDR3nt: TGTGCCAGCAGCTTAATGGGGGGGACAGGGCATTCCTATGGCTACACCTTC

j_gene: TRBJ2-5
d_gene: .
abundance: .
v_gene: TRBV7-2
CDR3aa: CASSLGTGAAKTQYF
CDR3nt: TGTGCCAGCAGCTTAGGGACGGGGGCCGCAAAGACCCAGTACTTC

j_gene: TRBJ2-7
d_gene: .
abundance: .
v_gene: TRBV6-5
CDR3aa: CASSYSQEDEQYF
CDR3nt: TGTGCCAGCAGTTACTCCCAGGAGGACGAGCAGTACTTC

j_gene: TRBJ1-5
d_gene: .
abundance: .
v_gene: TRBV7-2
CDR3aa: CASSLAGRRKPQHF
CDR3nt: TGTGCCAGCAGCTTAGCGGGGCGGAGGAAGCCCCAGCATTTT

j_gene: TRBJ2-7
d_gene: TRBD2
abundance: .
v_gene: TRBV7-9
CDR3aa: CASSFSGLTYEQYF
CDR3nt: TGTGCCAGCAGCTTTAGCGGGCTAACCTACGAGCAGTACTTC

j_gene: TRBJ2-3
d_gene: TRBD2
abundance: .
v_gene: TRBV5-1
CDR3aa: CASSLGSSGSDTQYF
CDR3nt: TGCGCCAGCAGCTTGGGGTCTAGCGGTTCAGATACGCAGTATTTT

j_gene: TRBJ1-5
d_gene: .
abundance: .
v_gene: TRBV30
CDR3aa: CAWTPDGRGQPQHF
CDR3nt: TGTGCCTGGACCCCGGATGGGCGAGGACAGCCCCAGCATTTT

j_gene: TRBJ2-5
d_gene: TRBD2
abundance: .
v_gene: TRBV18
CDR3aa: CASSPGLAGETQYF
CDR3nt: TGTGCCAGCTCACCAGGGCTAGCGGGAGAGACCCAGTACTTC

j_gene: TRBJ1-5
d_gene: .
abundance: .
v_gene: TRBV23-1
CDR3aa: CASSPIENQPQHF
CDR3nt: TGCGCCAGCAGTCCAATAGAGAATCAGCCCCAGCATTTT

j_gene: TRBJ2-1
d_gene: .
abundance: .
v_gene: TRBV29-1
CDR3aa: CSVLNREQFF
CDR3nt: TGCAGCGTTCTAAACCGAGAGCAGTTCTTC

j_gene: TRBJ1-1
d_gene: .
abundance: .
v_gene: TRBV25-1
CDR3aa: CASSDTVNTEAFF
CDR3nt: TGTGCCAGCAGTGATACCGTGAACACTGAAGCTTTCTTT

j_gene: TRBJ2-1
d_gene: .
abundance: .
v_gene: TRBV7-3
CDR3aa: CASSLEVGVNEQFF
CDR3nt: TGTGCCAGCAGCTTGGAGGTGGGAGTCAATGAGCAGTTCTTC

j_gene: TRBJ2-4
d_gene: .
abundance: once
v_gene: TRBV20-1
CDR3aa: CSATDPIQYF
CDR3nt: TGCAGTGCCACAGACCCCATTCAGTACTTC

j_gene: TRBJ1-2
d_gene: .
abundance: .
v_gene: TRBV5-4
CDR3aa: CASRTSKTGPHGGYTF
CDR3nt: TGTGCCAGCAGGACTTCAAAAACAGGGCCCCATGGGGGCTACACCTTC

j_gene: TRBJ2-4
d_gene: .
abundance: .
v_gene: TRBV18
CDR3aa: CASSPQLAAKNIQYF
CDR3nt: TGTGCCAGCTCCCCCCAACTGGCGGCCAAAAACATTCAGTACTTC

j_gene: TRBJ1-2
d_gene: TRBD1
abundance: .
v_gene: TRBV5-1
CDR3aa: CASSREGAVNYGYTF
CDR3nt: TGCGCCAGCAGCCGGGAGGGGGCAGTTAACTATGGCTACACCTTC

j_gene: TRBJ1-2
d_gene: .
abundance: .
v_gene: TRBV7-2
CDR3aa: CASSWGGLLTIGYTF
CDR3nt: TGTGCCAGTTCTTGGGGGGGACTACTGACGATTGGCTACACCTTC

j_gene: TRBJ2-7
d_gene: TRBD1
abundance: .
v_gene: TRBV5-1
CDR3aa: CASNGQGANEQYF
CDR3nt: TGCGCCAGCAACGGACAGGGGGCCAACGAGCAGTACTTC

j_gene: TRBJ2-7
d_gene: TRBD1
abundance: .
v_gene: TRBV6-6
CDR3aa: CASSVGGQGAYEQYF
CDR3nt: TGTGCCAGCAGTGTTGGTGGACAGGGGGCCTACGAGCAGTACTTC

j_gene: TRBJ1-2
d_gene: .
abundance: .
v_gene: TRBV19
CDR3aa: CASTIGGTTYGYTF
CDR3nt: TGTGCCAGTACGATAGGGGGGACAACCTATGGCTACACCTTC

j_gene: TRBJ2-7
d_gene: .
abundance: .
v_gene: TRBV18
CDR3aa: CASSPSSYEQYF
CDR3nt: TGTGCCAGCTCACCTAGCTCCTACGAGCAGTACTTC

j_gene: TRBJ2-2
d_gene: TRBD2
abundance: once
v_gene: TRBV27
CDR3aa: CASSHGTSSTGELFF
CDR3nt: TGTGCCAGCAGTCACGGGACTAGCAGCACCGGGGAGCTGTTTTTT

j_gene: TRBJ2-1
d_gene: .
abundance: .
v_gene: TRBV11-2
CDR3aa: CASNRDSWDEQFF
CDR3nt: TGTGCCAGCAACCGGGATTCCTGGGATGAGCAGTTCTTC

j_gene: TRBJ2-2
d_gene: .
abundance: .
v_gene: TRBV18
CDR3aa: CASSPKFKGTGELFF
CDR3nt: TGTGCCAGCTCACCAAAATTTAAAGGGACCGGGGAGCTGTTTTTT

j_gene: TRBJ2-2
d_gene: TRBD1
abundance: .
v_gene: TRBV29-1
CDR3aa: CSVEDRDTGELFF
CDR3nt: TGCAGCGTTGAGGACAGGGACACCGGGGAGCTGTTTTTT

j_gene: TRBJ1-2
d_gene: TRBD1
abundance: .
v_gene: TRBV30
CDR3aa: CAWSRPSKRRQGNGYTF
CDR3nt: TGTGCCTGGAGTCGGCCGTCGAAACGAAGACAGGGAAATGGCTACACCTTC

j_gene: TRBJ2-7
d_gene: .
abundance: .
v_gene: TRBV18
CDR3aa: CASSLATGRLVEQYF
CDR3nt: TGTGCCAGCTCACTCGCTACGGGGCGGCTAGTGGAGCAGTACTTC

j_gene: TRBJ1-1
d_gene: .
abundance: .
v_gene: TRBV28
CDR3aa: CASSPGPMNTEAFF
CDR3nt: TGTGCCAGCAGCCCCGGACCGATGAACACTGAAGCTTTCTTT

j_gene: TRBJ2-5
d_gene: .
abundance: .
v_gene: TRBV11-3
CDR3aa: CASSSSRIQETQYF
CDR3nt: TGTGCCAGCAGCTCCTCGCGGATCCAAGAGACCCAGTACTTC

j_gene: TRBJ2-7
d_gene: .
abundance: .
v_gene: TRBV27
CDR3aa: CASSFGEEAYEQYF
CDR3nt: TGTGCCAGCAGTTTCGGGGAGGAGGCCTACGAGCAGTACTTC

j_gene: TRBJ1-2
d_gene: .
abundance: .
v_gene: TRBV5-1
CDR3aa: CASSLEARSGNYGYTF
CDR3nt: TGCGCCAGCAGCTTGGAGGCCAGGTCGGGTAACTATGGCTACACCTTC

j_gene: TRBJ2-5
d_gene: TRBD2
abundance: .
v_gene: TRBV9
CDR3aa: CASSVELAGNQETQYF
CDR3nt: TGTGCCAGCAGCGTAGAACTAGCGGGAAACCAAGAGACCCAGTACTTC

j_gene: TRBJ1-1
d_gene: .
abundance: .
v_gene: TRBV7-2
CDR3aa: CASSPRGPTEAFF
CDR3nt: TGTGCCAGCAGCCCTAGGGGCCCGACTGAAGCTTTCTTT